The entry below gives a single T cell receptor (beta chain) sequence along with its context. This specimen belongs to a study of shared clonotypes between healthy human individuals. Measured with immunoSEQ multiplex PCR; TCRdb has only the in-frame clones, and not every one. The table shows millions of clones, with just over 90% occurring only once. CD45RO-negative CD8 cells positively selected for CCR7 made up the naive population, which excluded terminally differentiated effector memory CD45RA+ cells. CDR3 size: 14 residues. V lost 5 bases and J 2 bases, leaving 12 bases between the germline ends. Germline-derived CDR1 and CDR2 are MDHEN and SYDVKM.

Input material: naive CD8+ T cells from PBMCs. The chain is built from TRBV28 and TRBJ2-5; D is unclear. The receptor was isolated from a man between 18 and 35 years old in good health. Some clones in this sample may be carry-over from other donors' samples. The DNA of the CDR3 is TGTGCCAGCAGTCGGTCCGGGTGGCAAGAGACCCAGTACTTC. Protein product: CASSRSGWQETQYF.